The clone carrying this TCR beta chain appeared a single time. Its antigen is not known. This CDR3 spans 15 amino acids. V was cut by 0 bases and J by 6 bases, with 9 bases left in between. Germline V CDR1 and CDR2: MNHEY, SVGAGI. This specimen comes from a study of T cell responses to AZD1222 COVID-19 vaccine. Overall study findings and caveats: Clonal diversity may have been underestimated, and the donors were mostly white British, with more females than males. Nearly half of spike-specific TCRs reportedly target variant regions that are unmutated in the B.1.351 and B.1.1.7 variants.

Measured with immunoSEQ multiplex PCR; TCRdb has only the in-frame clones, and not every one. There are about 200,000 clones in the sample; approximately 94% occur only once, and roughly 1% lies in the top ten. The specimen comprised peripheral blood, sampled 28 days after the second AZD1222 dose. This receptor was identified in an adult who received the AZD1222 COVID-19 vaccine. The rearrangement uses TRBV6-5 and TRBJ1-6, with D maybe TRBD1 (5 bases). CDR3 DNA sequence: TGTGCCAGCAGTTACTCTTCAGGGCTTAATTCACCCCTCCACTTT. Protein: CASSYSSGLNSPLHF.